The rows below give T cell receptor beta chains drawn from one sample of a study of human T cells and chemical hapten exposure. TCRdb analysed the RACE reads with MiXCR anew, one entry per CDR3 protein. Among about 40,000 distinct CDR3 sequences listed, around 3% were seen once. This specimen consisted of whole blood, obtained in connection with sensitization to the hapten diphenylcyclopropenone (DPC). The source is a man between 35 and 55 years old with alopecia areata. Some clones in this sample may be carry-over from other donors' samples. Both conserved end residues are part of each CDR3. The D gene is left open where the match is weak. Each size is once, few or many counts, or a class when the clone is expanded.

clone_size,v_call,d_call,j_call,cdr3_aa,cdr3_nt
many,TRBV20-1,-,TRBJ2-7,CSARSGTTYEQYF,TGCAGTGCTAGAAGTGGGACGACCTACGAGCAGTACTTC
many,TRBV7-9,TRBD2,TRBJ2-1,CASSPLTSGSGGEQFF,TGTGCCAGCAGCCCGTTGACTAGCGGGAGTGGGGGTGAGCAGTTCTTC
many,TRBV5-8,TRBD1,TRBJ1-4,CASSQGQGFTNEKLFF,TGTGCCAGCAGCCAAGGACAGGGTTTTACTAATGAAAAACTGTTTTTT
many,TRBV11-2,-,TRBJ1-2,CASTGDHGYTF,TGTGCCAGCACAGGTGACCATGGCTACACCTTC
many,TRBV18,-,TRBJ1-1,CASSPVGENTEAFF,TGTGCCAGCTCACCGGTGGGAGAGAACACTGAAGCTTTCTTT
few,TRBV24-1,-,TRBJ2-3,CATSDRGRARDKDTQYF,TGTGCCACCAGTGATCGGGGGAGGGCCAGGGACAAAGATACGCAGTATTTT
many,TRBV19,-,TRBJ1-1,CASSTGWRTEAFF,TGTGCCAGTAGTACAGGGTGGCGCACTGAAGCTTTCTTT
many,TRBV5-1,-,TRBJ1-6,CASSLTGSNSPLHF,TGCGCCAGCAGCTTGACAGGGTCGAATTCACCCCTCCACTTT
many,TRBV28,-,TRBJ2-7,CASSFRANGQYF,TGTGCCAGCAGTTTTCGGGCTAATGGGCAGTACTTC
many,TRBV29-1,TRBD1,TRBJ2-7,CSATNRDRGREQYF,TGCAGCGCTACGAACCGGGACAGGGGTAGAGAGCAGTACTTC